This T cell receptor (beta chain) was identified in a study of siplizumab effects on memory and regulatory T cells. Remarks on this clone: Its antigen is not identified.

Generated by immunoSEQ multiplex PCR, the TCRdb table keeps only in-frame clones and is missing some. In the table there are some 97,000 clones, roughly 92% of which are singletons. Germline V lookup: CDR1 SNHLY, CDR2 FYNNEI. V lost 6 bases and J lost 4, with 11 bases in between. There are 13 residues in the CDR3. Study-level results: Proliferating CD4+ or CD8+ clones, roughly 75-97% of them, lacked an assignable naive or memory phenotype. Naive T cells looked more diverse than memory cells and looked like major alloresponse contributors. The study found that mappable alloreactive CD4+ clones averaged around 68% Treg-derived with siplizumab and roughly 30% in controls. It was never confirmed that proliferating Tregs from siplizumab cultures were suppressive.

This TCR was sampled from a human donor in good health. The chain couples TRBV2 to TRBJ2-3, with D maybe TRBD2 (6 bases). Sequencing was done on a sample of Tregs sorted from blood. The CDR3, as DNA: TGTGCCAGCAGATGGGGGGAGTCAGATACGCAGTATTTT. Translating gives CASRWGESDTQYF. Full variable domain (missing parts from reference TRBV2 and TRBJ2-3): EPEVTQTPSHQVTQMGQEVILRCVPISNHLYFYWYRQILGQKVEFLVSFYNNEISEKSEIFDDQFSVERPDGSNFTLKIRSTKLEDSAMYFCASRWGESDTQYFGPGTRLTVL.